This T cell receptor (beta chain) was identified in a study of cytomegalovirus exposure and HLA in healthy donors. The PCR made use of 60 Vbeta and 13 Jbeta primers. The data were produced by immunoSEQ multiplex PCR, yet TCRdb's version contains in-frame clones alone and is incomplete. The data contain hundreds of thousands of clones, 70% of them singletons. With V trimmed by 4 bases and J by 7 bases, 7 bases remained unmatched. The CDR3 sequence is 14 residues long. Germline V gene sequence: CDR1 SGDLS, CDR2 YYNGEE. The V call is TRBV9, the J call TRBJ1-1, with TRBD1 identical over 10 bases. Material: PBMCs. The TCR was taken from a middle-aged man in good health and CMV-seropositive. The CDR3 region has the DNA TGTGCCAGCAGCTTTTCGGACAGGGGGTTTGAAGCTTTCTTT. This encodes CASSFSDRGFEAFF.